A selection of T cell receptor beta chains follows, all from one sample in a study of T cell repertoires in cytomegalovirus infection. One entry per CDR3 protein results from TCRdb running MiXCR on the reads. The data hold hundreds of thousands of distinct CDR3 sequences, with 30% to 35% observed a single time. No antigens are known for them. Sample: cultured PBMCs, taken from culture after CMV antigen stimulation. The receptor set was obtained from a human donor in good health (CMV status not recorded). Some clones in this sample may be carry-over from other donors' samples. Each CDR3 is given with its conserved first and last residue. Each record gives: clone size, V gene, J gene, CDR3 protein. Clone size is shown for a subset of rows, as once, few, many or a class of expanded clone.

>.|TRBV7-2|TRBJ2-5
CASSLVVTAGQETQYF
>.|TRBV7-2|TRBJ2-3
CASSFERADTQYF
>few|TRBV7-9|TRBJ2-6
CASRPEGGVASGANVLTF
>.|TRBV7-9|TRBJ2-1
CASSEDGDEQFF
>.|TRBV20-1|TRBJ1-1
CSAAGTGIGYTEAFF
>.|TRBV12-3/TRBV12-4|TRBJ1-5
CASRADREAYSNQPQHF
>few|TRBV30|TRBJ1-1
CAWSVGNTEAFF
>.|TRBV7-9|TRBJ2-4
CASSSSGGAKNIQYF
>.|TRBV6-1|TRBJ1-1
CASSTLGRNTEAFF
>few|TRBV7-2|TRBJ2-7
CASTLVGEATYEQYF
>few|TRBV5-4|TRBJ2-1
CASSPLAGANNEQFF
>.|TRBV19|TRBJ2-3
CASSAPGLATDTQYF
>.|TRBV2|TRBJ2-1
CASSEPGTSASYNEQFF
>.|TRBV19|TRBJ2-3
CASSGTGGATDTQYF
>few|TRBV27|TRBJ1-1
CASSSPLTEAFF
>.|TRBV20-1|TRBJ1-6
CSAGRGENSPLHF
>few|TRBV7-2|TRBJ2-7
CASSLRAGWEQYF
>.|TRBV7-9|TRBJ1-4
CASSPPGGNEKLFF
>many|TRBV12-3/TRBV12-4|TRBJ1-6
CASSLGQDNSPLHF
>.|TRBV5-1|TRBJ2-1
CASSLGLGLGEQFF
>.|TRBV10-3|TRBJ2-3
CAISGGTSGFGGGPDTQYF
>many|TRBV7-2|TRBJ2-2
CASSLDLRLAGFGELFF
>.|TRBV19|TRBJ2-1
CASSIVWEGPYNEQFF
>once|TRBV20-1|TRBJ2-7
CSATDRLSYEQYF
>.|TRBV4-1|TRBJ2-7
CASSPTGTSSSYEQYF
>.|TRBV6-5|TRBJ1-2
CASSRGSLGGYTF
>.|TRBV12-3/TRBV12-4|TRBJ2-3
CAIIMVAGPADTQYF
>many|TRBV7-8|TRBJ1-5
CASTGGNQPQHF
>few|TRBV6-6|TRBJ1-1
CASSLQAQNTEAFF
>.|TRBV24-1|TRBJ2-1
CATSDASPQGSYNEQFF
>.|TRBV10-3|TRBJ1-6
CAISENSLSSYNSPLHF
>.|TRBV12-3/TRBV12-4|TRBJ1-2
CASTLPTGTGVDGYTF
>.|TRBV20-1|TRBJ2-3
CSAREFGTSGGAEADTQYF
>few|TRBV5-6|TRBJ1-2
CASSLAGGLYGYTF
>.|TRBV5-1|TRBJ2-1
CASSPKGVTVSSYNEQFF
>few|TRBV25-1|TRBJ1-5
CASSEFGEQPQHF
>few|TRBV5-1|TRBJ2-4
CASSFGQGQGIQYF